Here is one T cell receptor (beta chain) with its context. Original data processing: By means of reference gene primer amplification, nucleated cell counts were estimated. The table came from immunoSEQ multiplex PCR; TCRdb's copy has only in-frame clones and leaves some out. V, J and clone size derive from that table, while D and trimming were established from the DNA sequence. The data hold around 220,000 clones, with around 82% observed a single time. The record originates from a study of blood T cell repertoires in COVID-19. Turning to the study itself: Some COVID-19 samples were acute and others convalescent; all came from the United States, Italy and Spain. T cells, B-cell-depleted T cells, or PBMCs supplied cDNA or gDNA.

From germline, CDR1 is WSHSY and CDR2 SAAADI. The CDR3 runs to 14 residues. V dropped 6 bases and J dropped 13; count of bases not matched to a gene: 10. This TCR was sampled from a woman older than 75 with active or convalescent COVID-19. This rearrangement joins TRBV10-2 to TRBJ1-6; 9 bases are shared with TRBD1. Source material: peripheral blood. The CDR3 reads CASRPTGGGLPLHF. The CDR3 DNA is TGCGCCAGCAGGCCGACAGGGGGTGGGTTGCCCCTCCACTTT.